This section outlines one T cell receptor (beta chain) sequence together with its context. Its antigen remains unidentified. No much larger clone is present one base from it, and per-base qualities are unavailable. At diagnosis, tumor, uninvolved tumor-adjacent lung and peripheral blood were collected and then preserved as a mix of FFPE and fresh-frozen material. For TCR repertoire profiling, blood samples were analyzed in the form of peripheral blood mononuclear cells. Sequences MGHRA (CDR1) and YSYEKL (CDR2) are obtained from the germline V gene. V is cut back by 1 base and J by 8 bases, with 4 bases in the junction unmatched. From cysteine to phenylalanine, the CDR3 is 13 amino acids long. The retained sequence is limited to the CDR3, 39 bases, with the frame set at the first base. The immunoSEQ Assay was used to sequence TCR beta CDR3 regions from DNA. The paper's processing steps were these. T cell density was computed as TCR beta template counts normalized to usable DNA estimated by amplifying housekeeping genes. Richness was estimated with the preseqR package, extrapolating to 400,000 templates for PBMC samples and 120,000 templates for tissue samples. Clonality was defined as one minus Pielou's evenness. To identify tissue-enriched TCRs, differential abundance testing was run on productive amino-acid clonotypes with a minimum total count of 5 and an alpha of 0.1. The Jaccard Index and the Morisita Overlap Index were used to measure repertoire overlap between compartments. GLIPH grouped TCR beta CDR3s together with public tetramer-defined viral CDR3s, and a viral motif had to include at least three viral sequences and show V-gene enrichment. What TCRdb holds here is the immuneACCESS table cut down to in-frame rearrangements. Part of the clones is not present; checked against another copy, under half of the missing clones reflect an unresolved V gene, and the others are unexplained. V, J and clone size reflect that table, while D and trimming were determined from the DNA. The table for this sample lists 40,000 to 50,000 clones; 88% of them were counted only once. The biggest ten clones account for around 2.5% of the sample.

The sample belongs to a study of T cells in localized non-small cell lung cancer (dated by TCRdb to 2018 to 2021). A note on the overall study: T cell repertoires of about 230 early-stage NSCLC patients were analyzed, with tumors being compared against uninvolved tumor-adjacent lungs. A mean age of roughly 64 years was recorded for the NSCLC patients, of whom 120 to 150 were male and around 100 were female. The cohort consisted of 236 treatment-naive NSCLC patients whose localized lung tumors had been resected.

Here is what the overall study found, with its caveats: Because multi-region sequencing of the tumors was not done, intratumor heterogeneity could not be ruled out. Because the study design was exploratory, TCR variables were selected using unadjusted p-values without false-discovery rate correction. Uninvolved tumor-adjacent lung showed the highest T cell clonality, higher than tumor, which suggests more focused antigenic responses in the uninvolved tumor-adjacent lung. A median of 57 of the top 100 tumor clones turned up in the paired uninvolved adjacent lung, and some 28 of those clones also ranked among the top 100 of that same adjacent lung. Higher blood T cell density associated with longer overall survival, while higher adjacent-lung clonality associated with shorter survival.

The sample here was peripheral blood, taken before any cancer treatment. The clonotype was recovered from a female donor aged 60 or older with stage I squamous cell lung carcinoma. The chain uses TRBV4-1 and TRBJ1-2; TRBD1 lines up with 7 middle nucleotides. For the CDR3, the sequence is CASSQVAGGGYTF. At the DNA level, the sequence is TGCGCCAGCAGCCAAGTTGCAGGGGGAGGCTACACCTTC.